A single sample is the source of the 21 T cell receptor beta chains below, sequenced in a study of cytotoxic CD8 clonotypes in ibrutinib-treated CLL. Sequenced by immunoSEQ multiplex PCR; TCRdb stores in-frame clones only, minus some. The sample consists of hundreds of thousands of clones, 70% of them appearing once. Sequenced material: PBMCs, taken after 24 months of ibrutinib treatment. These TCRs come from a human donor with chronic lymphocytic leukemia.

This rearrangement joins TRBV5-6 to TRBJ2-7, with 13 bases matching TRBD2. Per the germline V gene, CDR1 is SGHDT and CDR2 is YYEEEE. V gave up 1 base and J gave up 4 bases; unmatched junction bases: 2. The CDR3 has 15 amino acids. In DNA, the CDR3 is TGTGCCAGCAGCTTGACTAGCGGGAGGGTGTACGAGCAGTACTTC. Its protein product is CASSLTSGRVYEQYF.

CDR3 protein: CASSWTSGELFF. In nucleotides, the CDR3 is TGCGCCAGCAGCTGGACTAGCGGGGAGCTGTTTTTT. V usage is TRBV5-1 and J usage is TRBJ2-2; 7 nucleotides match TRBD2. V shed 3 bases and J 7 bases; nucleotides not matched to a gene: 0. The CDR3 length is 12 residues. The germline V gene has CDR1 SGHRS and CDR2 YFSETQ.

Ten or more counts support this clone. The chain links TRBV19 to TRBJ1-5; TRBD1 might be the D (5 bases). Germline-derived CDR1 and CDR2 are LNHDA and SQIVND (reference sequence). V was trimmed by 3 bases and J by 6 bases, leaving 9 bases between them. This CDR3 contains 13 residues. The CDR3 bases are TGTGCCAGTAGTATGACGAGGGGTCAGCCCCAGCATTTT. Its protein is CASSMTRGQPQHF.

This clone has just one count. The gene calls are TRBV6-6 and TRBJ1-2, with D possibly TRBD1 on 6 matching bases. The length of the CDR3 is 15 residues. Between the trimmed V and J ends, which lost 4 bases and 5 bases, there was a span of 17 bases. Germline-derived CDR1 and CDR2 are MNHNY and SVGAGI (reference sequence). CDR3 loop: CASSSGTPGVYGYTF. CDR3 nucleotides: TGTGCCAGCAGTTCGGGGACACCGGGGGTATATGGCTACACCTTC.

The chain joins TRBV18 to TRBJ2-7; a weak D match, TRBD2 (6 bases). Trimming removed 4 bases at V and 0 bases at J, with 10 bases between. Germline CDR1 reads KGHSH; CDR2 reads LQKENI. The CDR3 runs 14 residues. The CDR3 loop is CASSRRDHSYEQYF. The CDR3 DNA sequence: TGTGCCAGCTCACGGAGGGACCACTCCTACGAGCAGTACTTC.

The V gene is TRBV9, the J gene TRBJ2-3, with TRBD2 identical over 7 bases. Germline V gene data show CDR1 as SGDLS and CDR2 as YYNGEE. CDR3 length: 19 amino acids. The ends lost 2 bases at V and 1 base at J; junction bases unmatched: 16. CDR3 sequence reads: CASSVKRGIGLRGTDTQYF. The CDR3 DNA reads TGTGCCAGCAGCGTCAAGCGGGGAATAGGGTTAAGGGGCACAGATACGCAGTATTTT.

The chain links TRBV25-1 to TRBJ1-1, with TRBD1 identical over 10 bases. CDR1 and CDR2 (germline): MGHDK, SYGVNS. The CDR3 totals 15 residues. After removal of 2 bases from V and 5 bases from J, the junction contained 5 bases not matched to a gene. The CDR3 nucleotides read TGTGCCAGCAGTGAAACCGGGACAGGGGCAACTGAAGCTTTCTTT. Residues: CASSETGTGATEAFF. Using reference TRBV25-1 and TRBJ1-1 for the parts outside the CDR3, the full variable domain is EADIYQTPRYLVIGTGKKITLECSQTMGHDKMYWYQQDPGMELHLIHYSYGVNSTEKGDLSSESTVSRIRTEHFPLTLESARPSHTSQYLCASSETGTGATEAFFGQGTRLTVV.

This clone was counted between two and nine times. The rearrangement joins TRBV9 to TRBJ2-7; tentatively, D is TRBD2 (5 bases). The CDR3 has 13 residues. In germline, CDR1 is SGDLS, CDR2 YYNGEE. V was cut by 4 bases and J by 5 bases, with 13 bases left in between. This chain's CDR3 is CASSPSGGHEQYF. DNA for the CDR3: TGTGCCAGCAGCCCAAGCGGAGGTCACGAGCAGTACTTC.

The V and J genes are TRBV28 and TRBJ2-3; D could derive from TRBD1 or TRBD2 (5 bases each). The CDR3 is made up of 14 amino acids. V lost 5 bases, J lost 5 bases, and 14 bases lay in between. The germline V gene has CDR1 MDHEN and CDR2 SYDVKM. The chain's CDR3 is CASSAGTVGDTQYF. CDR3 nucleotide sequence: TGTGCCAGCAGTGCCGGGACGGTGGGAGATACGCAGTATTTT.

The gene calls are TRBV28 and TRBJ2-3, with D possibly matching TRBD2 (5 bases). The CDR3 totals 15 residues. From germline, CDR1 is MDHEN and CDR2 SYDVKM. Trimming stripped 2 bases from V and 5 bases from J, with 14 bases between. This CDR3 is CASSLVGEEEDTQYF. CDR3 coding DNA: TGTGCCAGCAGTTTAGTCGGGGAAGAAGAAGATACGCAGTATTTT.

This chain connects TRBV4-3 to TRBJ2-5; D might be TRBD2 (6 bases). Trimming stripped 3 bases from V and 5 bases from J, with 16 bases between. The CDR3 spans 15 residues. The germline CDR1 and CDR2 sequences are LGHNA and YSLEER. The CDR3 sequence: CASSHDSGVWETQYF. DNA of the CDR3: TGCGCCAGCAGCCACGATAGCGGAGTATGGGAGACCCAGTACTTC.

This clone was recorded a few times. The chain uses TRBV5-4 and TRBJ2-3, with 8 positions matching TRBD2. The J segment lost 5 bases and the V segment lost 0 bases, leaving 5 bases of the junction unmatched. Germline CDR1 is SGHNT and CDR2 is YYREEE (reference sequence). CDR3 size: 15 residues. This CDR3 reads CASSLGAGEVDTQYF. CDR3 nucleotide sequence: TGTGCCAGCAGCTTGGGAGCGGGAGAGGTAGATACGCAGTATTTT.

V and J are TRBV7-9 and TRBJ1-2; D possibly corresponds to TRBD1 (6 bases). The V and J ends lost 8 bases and 3 bases respectively, with 13 bases between them. Germline V lookup: CDR1 SEHNR, CDR2 FQNEAQ (reference sequence). The CDR3 is 13 residues long. CDR3 DNA: TGTGCCAGCGCCAAAGGGGGGGACTATGGCTACACCTTC. This gives the protein CASAKGGDYGYTF.

This clone was observed a handful of times. The V call is TRBV6-4, the J call TRBJ2-2; D might be TRBD1 (5 bases). Germline CDR1 is MRHNA and CDR2 is SNTAGT. Trimming removed 4 bases at V and 3 bases at J, with 12 bases between. The CDR3 contains 15 residues. CDR3 DNA sequence: TGTGCCAGCAGTGGACAGAGGAGCTACACCGGGGAGCTGTTTTTT. Protein product: CASSGQRSYTGELFF.

The V call is TRBV5-1, the J call TRBJ2-3; the D gene is possibly TRBD2 (5 bases). Germline V lookup: CDR1 SGHRS, CDR2 YFSETQ. V was cut by 1 base and J by 2 bases, with 11 bases left in between. This CDR3 is built from 15 residues. The CDR3 is CASSLIRGHTDTQYF. The CDR3 DNA follows: TGCGCCAGCAGCTTGATACGCGGGCACACAGATACGCAGTATTTT.

This chain connects TRBV25-1 to TRBJ2-3; TRBD2 matches 12 bases. V trimming: 4 bases; J trimming: 4 bases; junction bases outside the gene matches: 6. Germline loops: CDR1 MGHDK, CDR2 SYGVNS. CDR3 length: 16 amino acids. The CDR3 DNA follows: TGTGCCAGCAGTGGAGGACTAGCGGGGCCCCCAGATACGCAGTATTTT. Translated: CASSGGLAGPPDTQYF.

This rearrangement joins TRBV7-2 to TRBJ1-2; D uncertain. The germline V gene encodes CDR1 SGHTA and CDR2 FQGNSA. This CDR3 is built from 14 residues. Trimming cost V 5 bases and J 2 bases, with 12 bases left between them. As DNA, the CDR3 is TGTGCCAGCAGCCCAGGACTATGGAACTATGGCTACACCTTC. As protein: CASSPGLWNYGYTF.

This chain uses TRBV5-4 with TRBJ2-2, with D hard to call. The V gene lost 1 base and the J gene lost 4 bases, with 2 bases spanning the gap. Germline V CDR1 and CDR2: SGHNT, YYREEE (reference sequence). This CDR3 contains 12 residues. CDR3 sequence reads: CASSLTTGELFF. The CDR3 DNA sequence: TGTGCCAGCAGCTTGACCACCGGGGAGCTGTTTTTT.

The gene calls are TRBV25-1 and TRBJ2-7, with D possibly being TRBD1 or TRBD2 (5 bases each). V gave up 4 bases and J gave up 0 bases, with 13 bases separating them. The CDR3 is 15 amino acids. CDR1 and CDR2 (germline): MGHDK, SYGVNS. The CDR3 loop reads CASSVRGSSSYEQYF. The CDR3 DNA sequence: TGTGCCAGCAGTGTGAGGGGTTCCTCCTCCTACGAGCAGTACTTC.

This sequence joins TRBV27 and TRBJ1-2, with D possibly TRBD1 on 6 matching bases. The CDR3 length is 18 residues. V was pared by 6 bases and J by 8 bases, with 31 bases between. CDR1 is MNHEY and CDR2 is SMNVEV in the germline V gene (reference sequence). This CDR3 reads CASRPDRMQNTPKSGYTF. CDR3 coding DNA: TGTGCCAGCAGACCCGACAGGATGCAGAACACACCCAAGTCCGGCTACACCTTC.

This CDR3 reads CASSLYGTDYNEQFF. CDR3 sequence (DNA): TGCGCCAGCAGCTTGTACGGGACAGACTACAATGAGCAGTTCTTC. This chain links TRBV5-1 with TRBJ2-1, with TRBD1 matching 7 bases. V lost 1 base to trimming and J lost 3 bases; unmatched junction nucleotides: 4. CDR1 and CDR2 from the germline V gene are SGHRS and YFSETQ. The CDR3 has 15 residues.